This T cell receptor (beta chain) comes out of a study of identical twins. TCRdb re-called the 5' RACE reads with MiXCR, one entry per CDR3 protein. The sample holds some 1,600,000 distinct CDR3 sequences, about 30% seen once. A few counts support this clonotype. What was sequenced was cord blood. This receptor was obtained from a newborn girl in good health.

CDR3 DNA sequence: TGCAGTGCTAAGGGCCCAGTACTAACCTACGAGCAGTACTTC. This codes for CSAKGPVLTYEQYF. The rearrangement links TRBV20-1 to TRBJ2-7; the D is unclear. V was clipped by 4 bases and J by 2 bases, with 15 bases between them. This CDR3 region has 14 residues. The germline V gene has CDR1 DFQATT and CDR2 SNEGSKA (reference sequence).